This is a list of T cell receptor beta chains from one sample in a study of blood T cells in healthy people across ages. TCRdb reanalysed the 5' RACE reads using MiXCR and keeps one entry per CDR3 protein. The sample lists about 730,000 distinct CDR3 sequences, about 42% seen once, with under 25% in the top ten. The sequenced sample consisted of blood. These receptors were obtained from a woman in her sixties or seventies in good health. Each CDR3 is given with its conserved first and last residue. The order of the fields is CDR3 protein, CDR3 DNA, D gene, clone size, J gene, V gene. D genes are given only for firm matches. Only some rows state a clone size, as once, few, many or a class for expanded clones.

CDR3 protein: CASSYSGQDYGYTF; CDR3 DNA: TGCGCCAGCAGCTACTCAGGACAGGACTATGGCTACACCTTC; D gene: TRBD1; clone size: few; J gene: TRBJ1-2; V gene: TRBV5-1
CDR3 protein: CASSQDAREGYGYTF; CDR3 DNA: TGCGCCAGCAGCCAAGATGCGCGGGAGGGTTATGGCTACACCTTC; D gene: .; clone size: .; J gene: TRBJ1-2; V gene: TRBV4-1
CDR3 protein: CSARDVVGGDHNEQFF; CDR3 DNA: TGCAGTGCTAGAGATGTAGTGGGAGGGGATCACAATGAGCAGTTCTTC; D gene: TRBD2; clone size: .; J gene: TRBJ2-1; V gene: TRBV20-1
CDR3 protein: CASSRGQGISYEQYF; CDR3 DNA: TGTGCCAGCAGCCGAGGACAGGGGATCTCCTACGAGCAGTACTTC; D gene: TRBD1; clone size: .; J gene: TRBJ2-7; V gene: TRBV3-1
CDR3 protein: CASSLGAGGFQNIQYF; CDR3 DNA: TGTGCCAGCAGTCTGGGAGCGGGAGGGTTCCAAAACATTCAGTACTTC; D gene: TRBD2; clone size: .; J gene: TRBJ2-4; V gene: TRBV28
CDR3 protein: CASSRPGDLAKNIQYF; CDR3 DNA: TGTGCCAGCAGCCGACCCGGGGACTTAGCCAAAAACATTCAGTACTTC; D gene: .; clone size: .; J gene: TRBJ2-4; V gene: TRBV11-3
CDR3 protein: CASSLARGAEQYF; CDR3 DNA: TGTGCCAGCAGCTTAGCCAGAGGGGCTGAGCAGTACTTC; D gene: .; clone size: .; J gene: TRBJ2-7; V gene: TRBV7-9
CDR3 protein: CSVTSGTGATQHF; CDR3 DNA: TGCAGCGTGACCTCCGGGACAGGGGCTACCCAGCATTTT; D gene: TRBD1; clone size: .; J gene: TRBJ1-5; V gene: TRBV29-1
CDR3 protein: CASSVGFHQETQYF; CDR3 DNA: TGTGCCAGCAGCGTAGGCTTCCACCAAGAGACCCAGTACTTC; D gene: .; clone size: few; J gene: TRBJ2-5; V gene: TRBV9
CDR3 protein: CASRLAGGSTDTQYF; CDR3 DNA: TGTGCCAGCAGATTAGCGGGGGGCAGCACAGATACGCAGTATTTT; D gene: TRBD2; clone size: .; J gene: TRBJ2-3; V gene: TRBV12-3/TRBV12-4
CDR3 protein: CSAPGLGVMETQYF; CDR3 DNA: TGCAGTGCTCCTGGACTAGGAGTAATGGAGACCCAGTACTTC; D gene: TRBD2; clone size: .; J gene: TRBJ2-5; V gene: TRBV20-1
CDR3 protein: CASSLRSASTGELFF; CDR3 DNA: TGTGCCAGCAGTCTCCGGAGCGCATCCACCGGGGAGCTGTTTTTT; D gene: .; clone size: once; J gene: TRBJ2-2; V gene: TRBV12-3/TRBV12-4
CDR3 protein: CASSLRRAGAADTQYF; CDR3 DNA: TGTGCCAGCAGCTTAAGGCGTGCGGGAGCGGCAGATACGCAGTATTTT; D gene: TRBD2; clone size: .; J gene: TRBJ2-3; V gene: TRBV11-1
CDR3 protein: CAISEPRQGLNTGELFF; CDR3 DNA: TGTGCCATCAGTGAGCCTCGACAGGGCCTGAACACCGGGGAGCTGTTTTTT; D gene: TRBD1; clone size: .; J gene: TRBJ2-2; V gene: TRBV10-3
CDR3 protein: CASMTQVYEQYF; CDR3 DNA: TGTGCCAGCATGACGCAAGTCTACGAGCAGTACTTC; D gene: .; clone size: .; J gene: TRBJ2-7; V gene: TRBV6-2/TRBV6-3
CDR3 protein: CASSLGLVINEQFF; CDR3 DNA: TGTGCCAGCAGTTTAGGCCTAGTAATCAATGAGCAGTTCTTC; D gene: .; clone size: many; J gene: TRBJ2-1; V gene: TRBV12-3/TRBV12-4
CDR3 protein: CASSRDSDNQPQHF; CDR3 DNA: TGTGCCAGCAGCCGGGACAGTGATAATCAGCCCCAGCATTTT; D gene: TRBD1; clone size: .; J gene: TRBJ1-5; V gene: TRBV7-9
CDR3 protein: CSAPGDFTDTQYF; CDR3 DNA: TGCAGTGCTCCCGGCGACTTCACAGATACGCAGTATTTT; D gene: .; clone size: .; J gene: TRBJ2-3; V gene: TRBV20-1
CDR3 protein: CASRATGWRNGYTF; CDR3 DNA: TGTGCCAGCAGGGCAACAGGCTGGAGGAATGGCTACACCTTC; D gene: .; clone size: .; J gene: TRBJ1-2; V gene: TRBV6-2/TRBV6-3
CDR3 protein: CASSQGLAGDRPYEQYF; CDR3 DNA: TGCGCCAGCAGCCAAGGACTAGCGGGAGATCGCCCCTACGAGCAGTACTTC; D gene: TRBD2; clone size: few; J gene: TRBJ2-7; V gene: TRBV5-1
CDR3 protein: CASSLVGREAGANVLTF; CDR3 DNA: TGTGCCAGCTCACTAGTCGGCAGGGAGGCTGGGGCCAACGTCCTGACTTTC; D gene: .; clone size: .; J gene: TRBJ2-6; V gene: TRBV18
CDR3 protein: CASSQVNDNEQFF; CDR3 DNA: TGCGCCAGCAGCCAAGTTAATGACAATGAGCAGTTCTTC; D gene: .; clone size: .; J gene: TRBJ2-1; V gene: TRBV4-3
CDR3 protein: CASSLWVAGFSYNEQFF; CDR3 DNA: TGTGCCAGCAGCCTTTGGGTAGCGGGGTTCTCCTACAATGAGCAGTTCTTC; D gene: TRBD2; clone size: .; J gene: TRBJ2-1; V gene: TRBV14
CDR3 protein: CASSQGRGLADYEQYF; CDR3 DNA: TGCGCCAGCAGCCAAGGAAGGGGACTAGCGGACTACGAGCAGTACTTC; D gene: TRBD2; clone size: many; J gene: TRBJ2-7; V gene: TRBV4-3
CDR3 protein: CAWQPQASGSYNEQFF; CDR3 DNA: TGTGCCTGGCAGCCCCAGGCTAGCGGTTCCTACAATGAGCAGTTCTTC; D gene: TRBD2; clone size: .; J gene: TRBJ2-1; V gene: TRBV30
CDR3 protein: CASSPGLEGFF; CDR3 DNA: TGTGCCAGCTCACCAGGGCTGGAGGGGTTCTTC; D gene: .; clone size: .; J gene: TRBJ2-1; V gene: TRBV18
CDR3 protein: CASSEAWGSNQPQHF; CDR3 DNA: TGTGCCAGCAGTGAAGCCTGGGGAAGCAATCAGCCCCAGCATTTT; D gene: .; clone size: .; J gene: TRBJ1-5; V gene: TRBV2
CDR3 protein: CASSQEPGQGVGPLHF; CDR3 DNA: TGTGCCAGCAGCCAAGAGCCGGGACAGGGGGTCGGTCCCCTCCACTTT; D gene: TRBD1; clone size: .; J gene: TRBJ1-6; V gene: TRBV4-2
CDR3 protein: CASSTFSVADVKLFF; CDR3 DNA: TGTGCCAGCAGTACATTTAGCGTCGCGGACGTAAAACTGTTTTTT; D gene: .; clone size: .; J gene: TRBJ1-4; V gene: TRBV6-2/TRBV6-3
CDR3 protein: CSASDRGTTTDTQYF; CDR3 DNA: TGCAGTGCTAGTGACAGGGGGACCACAACAGATACGCAGTATTTT; D gene: TRBD1; clone size: .; J gene: TRBJ2-3; V gene: TRBV20-1
CDR3 protein: CASSGYDEQYF; CDR3 DNA: TGTGCCAGTAGCGGGTACGACGAGCAGTACTTC; D gene: TRBD2; clone size: many; J gene: TRBJ2-7; V gene: TRBV7-2
CDR3 protein: CASSVSGGANEQFF; CDR3 DNA: TGTGCCAGCAGCGTTAGCGGGGGGGCAAATGAGCAGTTCTTC; D gene: TRBD2; clone size: few; J gene: TRBJ2-1; V gene: TRBV9
CDR3 protein: CSARDIAGLAAYEQYF; CDR3 DNA: TGCAGTGCTAGAGATATTGCGGGACTAGCGGCCTACGAGCAGTACTTC; D gene: TRBD2; clone size: .; J gene: TRBJ2-7; V gene: TRBV20-1
CDR3 protein: CSAAGTSGRTQEQYF; CDR3 DNA: TGCAGCGCCGCCGGGACTAGCGGGAGGACGCAAGAGCAGTACTTC; D gene: TRBD2; clone size: few; J gene: TRBJ2-7; V gene: TRBV29-1
CDR3 protein: CSATLDRTYEQFF; CDR3 DNA: TGCAGTGCTACCTTGGACAGGACCTACGAGCAGTTCTTC; D gene: TRBD1; clone size: .; J gene: TRBJ2-1; V gene: TRBV20-1
CDR3 protein: CASSETGRITEAFF; CDR3 DNA: TGTGCCAGCAGTGAAACGGGTCGGATCACTGAAGCTTTCTTT; D gene: .; clone size: few; J gene: TRBJ1-1; V gene: TRBV6-1
CDR3 protein: CASSSRVNEQYF; CDR3 DNA: TGTGCCAGCAGCTCCAGGGTCAACGAGCAGTACTTC; D gene: .; clone size: many; J gene: TRBJ2-7; V gene: TRBV7-2
CDR3 protein: CAWGSGATDTQYF; CDR3 DNA: TGTGCCTGGGGTAGCGGGGCCACAGATACGCAGTATTTT; D gene: TRBD2; clone size: .; J gene: TRBJ2-3; V gene: TRBV30
CDR3 protein: CASSLGGRTEQYF; CDR3 DNA: TGTGCCAGCAGCTTAGGGGGACGGACGGAGCAGTACTTC; D gene: .; clone size: few; J gene: TRBJ2-7; V gene: TRBV7-7
CDR3 protein: CASRLGEGLYNEQFF; CDR3 DNA: TGCGCCAGCAGATTAGGGGAGGGCCTCTACAATGAGCAGTTCTTC; D gene: TRBD2; clone size: few; J gene: TRBJ2-1; V gene: TRBV4-3
CDR3 protein: CASSRGISSTDTQYF; CDR3 DNA: TGCGCCAGCAGCAGGGGGATATCTAGCACAGATACGCAGTATTTT; D gene: TRBD1; clone size: few; J gene: TRBJ2-3; V gene: TRBV10-1
CDR3 protein: CASSQDPGLASEQYF; CDR3 DNA: TGTGCCAGCAGCCAAGATCCGGGACTAGCATCCGAGCAGTACTTC; D gene: TRBD2; clone size: many; J gene: TRBJ2-7; V gene: TRBV4-2
CDR3 protein: CASSFLGENYGYTF; CDR3 DNA: TGTGCCAGCAGTTTCTTGGGTGAGAACTATGGCTACACCTTC; D gene: .; clone size: .; J gene: TRBJ1-2; V gene: TRBV28
CDR3 protein: CASSLGQGARDYGYTF; CDR3 DNA: TGTGCCAGCAGCTTGGGACAGGGGGCTCGGGACTATGGCTACACCTTC; D gene: TRBD1; clone size: .; J gene: TRBJ1-2; V gene: TRBV5-6
CDR3 protein: CASSYGTGVYEQYF; CDR3 DNA: TGTGCCAGCAGTTACGGAACGGGAGTGTACGAGCAGTACTTC; D gene: .; clone size: .; J gene: TRBJ2-7; V gene: TRBV6-5
CDR3 protein: CASREVEVAGVEQFF; CDR3 DNA: TGCGCCAGCAGGGAAGTTGAAGTAGCGGGAGTTGAGCAGTTCTTC; D gene: TRBD2; clone size: .; J gene: TRBJ2-1; V gene: TRBV10-2
CDR3 protein: CASSSDPGLSGETQYF; CDR3 DNA: TGTGCCAGCAGTTCCGACCCAGGACTGAGCGGGGAGACCCAGTACTTC; D gene: .; clone size: .; J gene: TRBJ2-5; V gene: TRBV28
CDR3 protein: CASSSSRNEQFF; CDR3 DNA: TGTGCCAGCAGCTCCTCTAGGAATGAGCAGTTCTTC; D gene: .; clone size: few; J gene: TRBJ2-1; V gene: TRBV5-6
CDR3 protein: CASSLVQPLNEQFF; CDR3 DNA: TGCGCCAGCAGCTTGGTGCAGCCCCTCAATGAGCAGTTCTTC; D gene: .; clone size: .; J gene: TRBJ2-1; V gene: TRBV5-1
CDR3 protein: CSVEEILGVHYGYTF; CDR3 DNA: TGCAGCGTTGAAGAGATCCTGGGCGTTCACTATGGCTACACCTTC; D gene: .; clone size: .; J gene: TRBJ1-2; V gene: TRBV29-1
CDR3 protein: CASSPSSWAGDEQYF; CDR3 DNA: TGTGCCAGCTCACCATCCTCCTGGGCGGGGGACGAGCAGTACTTC; D gene: TRBD2; clone size: .; J gene: TRBJ2-7; V gene: TRBV18
CDR3 protein: CSAPRGGVDNEQYF; CDR3 DNA: TGCAGTGCTCCCCGTGGGGGGGTCGACAATGAGCAGTACTTC; D gene: TRBD2; clone size: .; J gene: TRBJ2-7; V gene: TRBV20-1
CDR3 protein: CASSGSLDRQNQPQHF; CDR3 DNA: TGTGCCAGCAGTGGGTCTCTAGATAGACAGAATCAGCCCCAGCATTTT; D gene: .; clone size: .; J gene: TRBJ1-5; V gene: TRBV2
CDR3 protein: CASSSGWGSKLSEQFF; CDR3 DNA: TGTGCCAGCAGCTCAGGATGGGGGTCAAAGCTCAGTGAGCAGTTCTTC; D gene: .; clone size: .; J gene: TRBJ2-1; V gene: TRBV3-1
CDR3 protein: CAISESRQGGEQYF; CDR3 DNA: TGTGCCATCAGTGAGTCTCGCCAGGGGGGGGAGCAGTACTTC; D gene: .; clone size: .; J gene: TRBJ2-4; V gene: TRBV10-3
CDR3 protein: CSAPAAGQSLYEQYF; CDR3 DNA: TGCAGTGCTCCCGCAGCGGGACAGAGCCTCTACGAGCAGTACTTC; D gene: .; clone size: .; J gene: TRBJ2-7; V gene: TRBV20-1
CDR3 protein: CSAEDRAHYGYTF; CDR3 DNA: TGCAGCGCTGAGGACAGGGCCCACTATGGCTACACCTTC; D gene: TRBD1; clone size: many; J gene: TRBJ1-2; V gene: TRBV29-1
CDR3 protein: CASSEAQASTDTQYF; CDR3 DNA: TGTGCCAGCAGTGAGGCTCAGGCAAGCACAGATACGCAGTATTTT; D gene: .; clone size: few; J gene: TRBJ2-3; V gene: TRBV6-1
CDR3 protein: CASSATGTGGTEAFF; CDR3 DNA: TGTGCCAGCAGCGCCACCGGGACAGGGGGTACTGAAGCTTTCTTT; D gene: TRBD1; clone size: .; J gene: TRBJ1-1; V gene: TRBV9